Listed below are T cell receptor beta chains from one sample, sequenced in a study of blood T cell repertoires in COVID-19. TCRdb keeps only in-frame clones here, not all; method: immunoSEQ multiplex PCR. The sample holds about 420,000 clones, approximately 90% seen once. The sample was peripheral blood. Source of these receptors: a man aged 18 to 29 with COVID-19, enrolled during active disease. Both conserved end residues are part of each CDR3. The D gene is left open where the match is weak. Rows give clone size only sometimes, using once, few, many, or a class for an expanded clone.

cdr3_aa	cdr3_nt	v_call	j_call	d_call	clone_size
CASSIGNRGLLWETQYF	TGTGCCAGTAGTATCGGCAACAGGGGGCTTTTATGGGAGACCCAGTACTTC	TRBV19	TRBJ2-5	TRBD1	NA
CSVEVPAGGDEQYF	TGCAGCGTTGAAGTCCCAGCGGGAGGGGACGAGCAGTACTTC	TRBV29-1	TRBJ2-7	TRBD2	NA
CASSIDRFGTGVSYEQYF	TGTGCCAGTAGTATAGATCGTTTCGGGACAGGGGTAAGCTACGAGCAGTACTTC	TRBV19	TRBJ2-7	TRBD1	NA
CASSFLRYEQYF	TGTGCCAGCAGTTTTCTCCGCTACGAGCAGTACTTC	TRBV12-3/TRBV12-4	TRBJ2-7	NA	NA
CASSEGNRVYEQYF	TGTGCCAGCAGTGAAGGGAACAGGGTCTACGAGCAGTACTTC	TRBV2	TRBJ2-7	NA	NA
CSVPGEQTYEQYF	TGCAGCGTTCCGGGGGAACAAACCTACGAGCAGTACTTC	TRBV29-1	TRBJ2-7	NA	NA
CASSDRGSGANVLTF	TGTGCCAGCAGTGACCGCGGGAGTGGGGCCAACGTCCTGACTTTC	TRBV25-1	TRBJ2-6	TRBD2	once
CASSEERVGEQFF	TGTGCCAGCAGTGAAGAGCGCGTCGGTGAGCAGTTCTTC	TRBV6-1	TRBJ2-1	NA	NA
CASSRIELGSYEQYF	TGCGCCAGCAGCCGCATAGAACTTGGCTCCTACGAGCAGTACTTC	TRBV5-1	TRBJ2-7	NA	NA
CASSKTTLGETQYF	TGTGCCAGCAGCAAGACTACCCTAGGAGAGACCCAGTACTTC	TRBV5-8	TRBJ2-5	NA	NA
CASSPDRAINSPLHF	TGTGCCAGCTCACCGGACAGGGCTATCAATTCACCCCTCCACTTT	TRBV18	TRBJ1-6	TRBD1	NA
CASSLGQGTTEAFF	TGCGCCAGCAGCCTGGGACAGGGGACTACTGAAGCTTTCTTT	TRBV5-1	TRBJ1-1	TRBD1	NA
CASSLTGGEWETQYF	TGTGCCAGCAGCTTAACGGGGGGAGAGTGGGAGACCCAGTACTTC	TRBV11-2	TRBJ2-5	TRBD2	NA
CASSRSGGPMQPQHF	TGTGCCAGTAGTAGATCCGGGGGACCCATGCAGCCCCAGCATTTT	TRBV19	TRBJ1-5	NA	NA
CATRGTSGSYEQYF	TGTGCCACCAGAGGGACTAGCGGGAGCTACGAGCAGTACTTC	TRBV10-3	TRBJ2-7	TRBD2	NA
CASSVVGTGSQETQYF	TGTGCCAGCAGCGTAGTAGGAACGGGGTCACAAGAGACCCAGTACTTC	TRBV9	TRBJ2-5	NA	NA
CASSLTSSYEQYF	TGTGCCAGCAGCCTGACTAGTTCTTACGAGCAGTACTTC	TRBV7-8	TRBJ2-7	NA	NA
CASSSGLAGIGELFF	TGTGCCAGCAGCTCCGGACTAGCGGGTATAGGGGAGCTGTTTTTT	TRBV7-3	TRBJ2-2	TRBD2	NA
CSASQRLSSYNEQFF	TGCAGTGCTAGTCAGCGGTTGAGCTCCTACAATGAGCAGTTCTTC	TRBV20-1	TRBJ2-1	NA	few
CSVRRGSGGFNEQFF	TGCAGCGTACGGAGGGGTAGCGGGGGGTTTAATGAGCAGTTCTTC	TRBV29-1	TRBJ2-1	TRBD2	NA
CASSRSLTQGSPLHF	TGTGCCAGCAGCCGAAGTTTGACACAGGGTTCACCCCTCCACTTT	TRBV3-1/TRBV3-2	TRBJ1-6	NA	once
CASSIGLAGDTGELFF	TGTGCCAGCAGCATAGGACTAGCGGGAGATACCGGGGAGCTGTTTTTT	TRBV5-6	TRBJ2-2	TRBD2	NA
CATKIRAGRSGTDTQYF	TGTGCCACCAAGATAAGGGCAGGGCGCTCTGGCACAGATACGCAGTATTTT	TRBV19	TRBJ2-3	NA	NA
CASSLIWTSGNTGELFF	TGTGCCAGCAGCCTTATATGGACTAGCGGTAACACCGGGGAGCTGTTTTTT	TRBV3-1/TRBV3-2	TRBJ2-2	TRBD2	few
CATSDLGPTGIYGYTF	TGTGCCACCAGTGATTTGGGACCTACAGGGATTTATGGCTACACCTTC	TRBV24-1	TRBJ1-2	NA	NA
CATSRTGTIVEQFF	TGTGCCACCAGCAGAACCGGGACTATAGTTGAGCAGTTCTTC	TRBV15	TRBJ2-1	TRBD2	NA
CASSLLAGGPLSEQYF	TGTGCCAGCAGCCTCCTAGCGGGGGGGCCCCTATCCGAGCAGTACTTC	TRBV27	TRBJ2-7	TRBD2	few
CAWSGRGTGIHNSPLHF	TGTGCCTGGAGTGGGAGGGGTACGGGGATCCATAATTCACCCCTCCACTTT	TRBV30	TRBJ1-6	NA	NA
CASSQDEGGANTGELFF	TGCGCCAGCAGCCAAGATGAAGGCGGGGCGAACACCGGGGAGCTGTTTTTT	TRBV4-1	TRBJ2-2	NA	NA
CASSLVAGGHKNYEQYF	TGTGCCAGCAGCTTGGTGGCGGGGGGCCATAAAAACTACGAGCAGTACTTC	TRBV5-4	TRBJ2-7	TRBD2	NA
CASSASGDGYTF	TGTGCCAGCTCAGCCTCGGGGGACGGCTACACCTTC	TRBV18	TRBJ1-2	NA	NA
CASSVRLAGVGEQFF	TGTGCCAGCAGCGTAAGACTAGCGGGAGTTGGGGAGCAGTTCTTC	TRBV5-4	TRBJ2-1	TRBD2	NA
CASSQLAGGIYNEQFF	TGTGCCAGCAGCCAACTAGCGGGGGGCATCTACAATGAGCAGTTCTTC	TRBV3-1/TRBV3-2	TRBJ2-1	TRBD2	NA
CASSLDGNTGELFF	TGTGCCAGCAGCTTGGACGGGAACACCGGGGAGCTGTTTTTT	TRBV5-5	TRBJ2-2	NA	NA
CASSSGTVNEQFF	TGTGCCAGCAGTTCCGGGACAGTCAATGAGCAGTTCTTC	TRBV12-3/TRBV12-4	TRBJ2-1	TRBD1	NA
CASSDGDSPYEQYF	TGTGCCAGCAGTGACGGGGACAGCCCCTACGAGCAGTACTTC	TRBV6-1	TRBJ2-7	TRBD1	NA
CASSEGTTYEQYF	TGCGCCAGCAGTGAGGGGACTACCTACGAGCAGTACTTC	TRBV10-1	TRBJ2-7	TRBD2	NA
CASNLGGYGEAFF	TGCGCCAGCAACCTAGGGGGCTACGGTGAAGCTTTCTTT	TRBV10-2	TRBJ1-1	TRBD1	NA
CASRRTSGGAYNEQFF	TGTGCCAGCAGGAGGACTAGCGGGGGGGCCTACAATGAGCAGTTCTTC	TRBV11-2	TRBJ2-1	TRBD2	NA
CASSEETRSTGELFF	TGTGCCAGCAGTGAAGAGACTAGGAGCACCGGGGAGCTGTTTTTT	TRBV6-1	TRBJ2-2	NA	NA
CASSPPNLAGEGYTF	TGCGCCAGCAGCCCACCTAATCTCGCAGGGGAAGGCTACACCTTC	TRBV4-1	TRBJ1-2	NA	NA
CATSGPAGHTDTQYF	TGTGCCACCAGTGGACCGGCGGGGCACACAGATACGCAGTATTTT	TRBV24-1	TRBJ2-3	NA	NA
CASSSPGRGPQETQYF	TGTGCCAGCAGTTCTCCCGGGAGGGGACCCCAAGAGACCCAGTACTTC	TRBV28	TRBJ2-5	TRBD2	NA
CASSGTPDNTGELFF	TGTGCCAGCAGCGGGACTCCTGATAACACCGGGGAGCTGTTTTTT	TRBV6-4	TRBJ2-2	NA	NA
CASSQGGQGDYGYTF	TGTGCCAGCAGCCAGGGTGGACAGGGTGACTATGGCTACACCTTC	TRBV3-1/TRBV3-2	TRBJ1-2	TRBD1	NA
CASSLLIAGNTIYF	TGTGCCAGCTCCCTCCTTATAGCGGGAAACACCATATATTTT	TRBV3-1/TRBV3-2	TRBJ1-3	NA	NA
CASRAGLNTEAFF	TGTGCCAGTAGGGCGGGATTGAACACTGAAGCTTTCTTT	TRBV19	TRBJ1-1	NA	few
CASSLAGGGTDTQYF	TGCGCCAGCAGCTTGGCGGGAGGGGGAACAGATACGCAGTATTTT	TRBV5-1	TRBJ2-3	TRBD2	NA
CASSEMGTGGEQFF	TGTGCCAGCAGTGAAATGGGGACAGGGGGTGAGCAGTTCTTC	TRBV6-1	TRBJ2-1	TRBD1	few
CASSEGLVTYNEQFF	TGTGCCAGCAGTGAAGGGCTAGTTACCTACAATGAGCAGTTCTTC	TRBV2	TRBJ2-1	NA	once
CASSQALRETQYF	TGTGCCAGCAGCCAAGCCCTACGGGAGACCCAGTACTTC	TRBV14	TRBJ2-5	NA	NA
CASSLEGALYEQYF	TGTGCCAGCAGCTTAGAAGGAGCCTTATACGAGCAGTACTTC	TRBV7-9	TRBJ2-7	NA	NA
CASRLELHRKQGEQFF	TGTGCCAGCAGGTTAGAGTTACATAGGAAACAGGGAGAGCAGTTCTTC	TRBV7-9	TRBJ2-1	NA	NA
CASGDRVDTEAFF	TGTGCCAGCGGAGACAGGGTCGACACTGAAGCTTTCTTT	TRBV9	TRBJ1-1	TRBD1	NA
CASSPEVAGVAQYF	TGCGCCAGCAGCCCGGAGGTAGCGGGGGTGGCGCAGTATTTT	TRBV5-1	TRBJ2-3	TRBD2	NA
CASSQALETQYF	TGTGCCAGCAGTCAGGCGTTGGAGACCCAGTACTTC	TRBV12-3/TRBV12-4	TRBJ2-5	NA	NA
CASSYSTGADYGYTF	TGTGCCAGCAGTTACTCGACAGGGGCGGACTATGGCTACACCTTC	TRBV6-5	TRBJ1-2	TRBD1	NA
CASSLGDRWTDTQYF	TGTGCCAGCAGCTTAGGGGACAGGTGGACAGATACGCAGTATTTT	TRBV7-9	TRBJ2-3	TRBD1	NA
CAWSSGGRAFF	TGTGCCTGGAGTTCAGGGGGCCGAGCTTTCTTT	TRBV30	TRBJ1-1	TRBD1	few